Shown below are 13 T cell receptor beta chains from a single sample sequenced in a study of OX40 agonist ivuxolimab in advanced cancers. Clones were sequenced by immunoSEQ multiplex PCR, and TCRdb holds only the in-frame ones, with some missing. The sample carries tens of thousands of clones, 70% to 90% recorded once. Source: CD4+ or CD8+ T cells sorted from blood, taken in a trial of the OX40 agonist ivuxolimab. The source is an adult with an advanced solid tumor such as melanoma, head and neck, liver or kidney cancer.

In its sample, this clone was seen a few times. CDR3 amino acids: CASSQEGTNTEAFF. Written as DNA, the CDR3 is TGTGCCAGCAGCCAAGAAGGTACGAACACTGAAGCTTTCTTT. This chain connects TRBV4-2 to TRBJ1-1; D is ambiguous. Germline V gene lookup returns CDR1 LGHNA and CDR2 YNFKEQ. The V end lost 0 bases, the J end lost 1 base, and 6 bases lay between the germline ends. The CDR3 sequence is 14 residues long.

This chain uses TRBV19 with TRBJ2-7; possible D gene TRBD2, 5 bases. The CDR3 covers 16 residues. V lost 6 bases, J lost 2 bases, and 20 bases lay in between. Germline assignment: CDR1 LNHDA and CDR2 SQIVND (reference sequence). The CDR3 bases are TGTGCCAGTAGCCCAGTGGCGGGCGGTTTAACCTACGAGCAGTACTTC. Its protein is CASSPVAGGLTYEQYF.

The chain links TRBV15 to TRBJ2-1; 10 bases are a match to TRBD1. This CDR3 spans 13 amino acids. The V and J ends lost 3 bases and 8 bases, in that order; junction bases with no gene match: 1. Germline V gene lookup returns CDR1 LNHNV and CDR2 YYDKDF (reference sequence). CDR3 in DNA: TGTGCCACCAGCAGCGGACAGGGGGATGAGCAGTTCTTC. Translation gives CATSSGQGDEQFF.

The chain has TRBV5-6 and TRBJ1-1; maybe TRBD1 (5 bases). The CDR3 sequence is 14 residues long. The V end lost 2 bases, the J end lost 3 bases, and 11 bases lay between the germline ends. Germline V lookup: CDR1 SGHDT, CDR2 YYEEEE. CDR3 residues: CASSFWGGYTEAFF. CDR3 bases: TGTGCCAGCAGCTTTTGGGGCGGGTACACTGAAGCTTTCTTT.

The chain employs TRBV6-5 and TRBJ2-7; D remains unclear. CDR3 length: 13 amino acids. Looked up from germline, CDR1 is MNHEY and CDR2 is SVGAGI. Trimming left V 0 bases short and J 4 bases short, with 7 bases between. For the CDR3, the DNA is TGTGCCAGCAGTTACTCGAAGTGGTACGAGCAGTACTTC. Its translation: CASSYSKWYEQYF.

This chain connects TRBV6-5 to TRBJ2-5; D remains unclear. CDR3 length equals 12 residues. Trimming stripped 4 bases from V and 5 bases from J, with 8 bases between. Germline CDR1 MNHEY, CDR2 SVGAGI. CDR3 loop: CASSSSWETQYF. The DNA for the CDR3 is TGTGCCAGCAGTTCCAGTTGGGAGACCCAGTACTTC.

V gene TRBV19 combines with J gene TRBJ2-2; possibly TRBD1 for D (6 bases). Trimming stripped 5 bases from V and 5 bases from J, with 15 bases between. Per germline, CDR1 LNHDA and CDR2 SQIVND (reference sequence). The CDR3 runs 15 residues. CDR3 DNA sequence: TGTGCCAGTAGTCCAATTCCCGGGACAACCGGGGAGCTGTTTTTT. Its translation: CASSPIPGTTGELFF.

The V and J genes are TRBV25-1 and TRBJ1-2; TRBD1 matches 10 bases. Per the germline V gene, CDR1 is MGHDK and CDR2 is SYGVNS. V trimming: 7 bases; J trimming: 0 bases; junction bases outside the gene matches: 14. The CDR3 has 18 amino acids. The chain's CDR3 is CASTPGPGQGRANYGYTF. In nucleotides, the CDR3 is TGTGCCAGCACCCCAGGTCCGGGACAGGGGCGTGCTAACTATGGCTACACCTTC.

The rearrangement links TRBV4-1 to TRBJ1-1; D not resolved. Germline values: CDR1 MGHRA, CDR2 YSYEKL. CDR3 length equals 16 residues. Trimming left V 5 bases short and J 4 bases short, with 20 bases between. CDR3 sequence (DNA): TGCGCCAGCAGCGATCCGGGAGGCGCCCCGGGCACTGAAGCTTTCTTT. Protein sequence: CASSDPGGAPGTEAFF.

This chain links TRBV5-8 with TRBJ2-7, with D unclear. This CDR3 spans 13 amino acids. Germline loops: CDR1 SGHTS, CDR2 YDEGEE. V shed 4 bases and J shed 1 base, with 9 bases lying between them. CDR3 amino acids: CASSVGFSYEQYF. The DNA for the CDR3 is TGTGCCAGCAGCGTGGGGTTTTCCTACGAGCAGTACTTC. The whole variable domain, remainder taken from reference TRBV5-8 and TRBJ2-7, is EAGVTQSPTHLIKTRGQQATLRCSPISGHTSVYWYQQALGLGLQFLLWYDEGEERNRGNFPPRFSGRQFPNYSSELNVNALELEDSALYLCASSVGFSYEQYFGPGTRLTVT.

The rearrangement uses TRBV11-3 and TRBJ2-7; TRBD2 matches 9 bases. The CDR3 extends over 15 amino acids. Germline CDR1 SGHNT, CDR2 YENEEA. J was trimmed by 3 bases and V by 5 bases; bases with no gene match: 8. Here the CDR3 reads CASSQWASGDYEQYF. CDR3 sequence (DNA): TGTGCCAGCAGCCAGTGGGCTAGCGGGGACTACGAGCAGTACTTC. The whole variable domain, filled in from reference TRBV11-3 and TRBJ2-7, reads EAGVVQSPRYKIIEKKQPVAFWCNPISGHNTLYWYLQNLGQGPELLIRYENEEAVDDSQLPKDRFSAERLKGVDSTLKIQPAELGDSAVYLCASSQWASGDYEQYFGPGTRLTVT.

This clone was counted between two and nine times. The CDR3 DNA is TGCAGCGCCCCGGGGCTGTATGGCTACACCTTC. Translation: CSAPGLYGYTF. This chain links TRBV29-1 with TRBJ1-2, with D possibly being TRBD1 (5 bases). The length of the CDR3 is 11 residues. Germline assignment: CDR1 SQVTM and CDR2 ANQGSEA. Between the trimmed V and J ends, which lost 7 bases and 5 bases, there was a span of 11 bases.

The rearrangement links TRBV4-3 to TRBJ1-2; the D gene is possibly TRBD1 (5 bases). The CDR3 has 15 amino acids. V lost 0 bases to trimming and J lost 4 bases, with 12 bases between them. Germline V gene lookup returns CDR1 LGHNA and CDR2 YSLEER. CDR3 DNA: TGCGCCAGCAGCCAAGATCTGGGTGGGGGCTATGGCTACACCTTC. Translation: CASSQDLGGGYGYTF.